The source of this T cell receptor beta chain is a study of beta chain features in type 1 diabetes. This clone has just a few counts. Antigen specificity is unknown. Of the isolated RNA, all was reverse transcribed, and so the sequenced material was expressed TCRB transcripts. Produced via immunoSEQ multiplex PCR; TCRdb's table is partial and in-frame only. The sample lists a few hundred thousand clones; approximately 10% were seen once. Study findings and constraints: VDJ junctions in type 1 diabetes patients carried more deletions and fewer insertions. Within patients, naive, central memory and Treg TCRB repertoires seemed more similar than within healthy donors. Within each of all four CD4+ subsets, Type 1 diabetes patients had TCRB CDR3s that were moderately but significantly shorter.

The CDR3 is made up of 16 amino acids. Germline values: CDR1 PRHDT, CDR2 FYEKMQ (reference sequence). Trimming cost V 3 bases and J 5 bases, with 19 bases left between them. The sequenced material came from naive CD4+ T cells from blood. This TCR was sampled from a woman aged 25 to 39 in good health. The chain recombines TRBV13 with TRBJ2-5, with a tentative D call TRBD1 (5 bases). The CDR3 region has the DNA TGTGCCAGCAGCTTTGGGTCAGGGCATGGCATGGAGACCCAGTACTTC. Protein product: CASSFGSGHGMETQYF. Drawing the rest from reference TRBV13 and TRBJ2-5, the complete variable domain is AAGVIQSPRHLIKEKRETATLKCYPIPRHDTVYWYQQGPGQDPQFLISFYEKMQSDKGSIPDRFSAQQFSDYHSELNMSSLELGDSALYFCASSFGSGHGMETQYFGPGTRLLVL.